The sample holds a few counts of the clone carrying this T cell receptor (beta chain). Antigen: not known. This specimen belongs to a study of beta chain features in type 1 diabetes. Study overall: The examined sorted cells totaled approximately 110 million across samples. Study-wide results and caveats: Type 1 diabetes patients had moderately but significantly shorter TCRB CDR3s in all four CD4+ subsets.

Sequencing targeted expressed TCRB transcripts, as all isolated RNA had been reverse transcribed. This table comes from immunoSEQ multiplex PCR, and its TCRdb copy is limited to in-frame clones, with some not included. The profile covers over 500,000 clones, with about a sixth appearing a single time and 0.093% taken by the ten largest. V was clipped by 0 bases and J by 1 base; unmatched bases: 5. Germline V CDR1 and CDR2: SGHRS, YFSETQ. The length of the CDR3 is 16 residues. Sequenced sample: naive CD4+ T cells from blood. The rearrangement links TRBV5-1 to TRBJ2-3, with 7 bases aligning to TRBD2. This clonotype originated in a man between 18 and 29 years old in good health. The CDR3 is CASSLVRGVGTDTQYF. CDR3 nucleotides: TGCGCCAGCAGCTTGGTCCGGGGGGTCGGCACAGATACGCAGTATTTT.